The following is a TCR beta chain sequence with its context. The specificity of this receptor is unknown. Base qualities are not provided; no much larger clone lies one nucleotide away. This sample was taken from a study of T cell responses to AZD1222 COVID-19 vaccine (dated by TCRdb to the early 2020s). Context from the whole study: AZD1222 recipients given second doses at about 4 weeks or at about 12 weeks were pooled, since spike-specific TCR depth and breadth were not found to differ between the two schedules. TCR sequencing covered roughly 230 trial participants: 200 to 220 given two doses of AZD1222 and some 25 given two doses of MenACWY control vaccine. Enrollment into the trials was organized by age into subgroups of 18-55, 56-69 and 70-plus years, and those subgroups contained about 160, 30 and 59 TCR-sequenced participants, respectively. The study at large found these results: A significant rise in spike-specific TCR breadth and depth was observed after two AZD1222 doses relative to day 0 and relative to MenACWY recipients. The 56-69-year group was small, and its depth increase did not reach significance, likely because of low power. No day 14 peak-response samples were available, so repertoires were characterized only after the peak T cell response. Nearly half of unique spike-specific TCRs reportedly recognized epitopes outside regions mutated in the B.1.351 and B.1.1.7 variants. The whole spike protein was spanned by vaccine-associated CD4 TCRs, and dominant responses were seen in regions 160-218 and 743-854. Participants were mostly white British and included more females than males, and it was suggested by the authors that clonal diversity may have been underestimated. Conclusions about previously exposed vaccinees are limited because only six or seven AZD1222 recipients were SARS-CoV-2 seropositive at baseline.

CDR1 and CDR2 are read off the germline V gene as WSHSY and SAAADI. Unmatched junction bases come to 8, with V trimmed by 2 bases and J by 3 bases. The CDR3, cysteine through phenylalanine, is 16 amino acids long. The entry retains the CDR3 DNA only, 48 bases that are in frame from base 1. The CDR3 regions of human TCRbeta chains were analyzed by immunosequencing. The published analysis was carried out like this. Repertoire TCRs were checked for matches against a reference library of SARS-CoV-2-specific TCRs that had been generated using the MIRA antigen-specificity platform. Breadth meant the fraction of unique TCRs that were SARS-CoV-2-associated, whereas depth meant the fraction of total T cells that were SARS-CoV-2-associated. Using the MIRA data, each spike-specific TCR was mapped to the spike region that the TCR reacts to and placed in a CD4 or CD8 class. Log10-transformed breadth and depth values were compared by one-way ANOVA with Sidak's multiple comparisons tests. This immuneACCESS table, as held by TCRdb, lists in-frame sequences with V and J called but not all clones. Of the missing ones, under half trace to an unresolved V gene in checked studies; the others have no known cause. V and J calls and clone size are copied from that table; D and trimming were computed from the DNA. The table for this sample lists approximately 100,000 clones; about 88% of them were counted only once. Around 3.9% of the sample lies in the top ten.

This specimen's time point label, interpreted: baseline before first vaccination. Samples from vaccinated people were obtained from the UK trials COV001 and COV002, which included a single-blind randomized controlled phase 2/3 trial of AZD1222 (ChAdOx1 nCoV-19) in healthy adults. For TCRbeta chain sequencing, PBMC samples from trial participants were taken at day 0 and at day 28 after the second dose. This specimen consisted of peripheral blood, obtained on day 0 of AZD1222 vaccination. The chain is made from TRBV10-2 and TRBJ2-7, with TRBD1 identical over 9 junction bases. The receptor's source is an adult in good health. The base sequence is TGCGCCAGCAGTGAGCAAAAACCGGGACAGGGCTACGAGCAGTACTTC. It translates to CASSEQKPGQGYEQYF.